This entry features one T cell receptor (beta chain) sequence. Profiling relied on immunoSEQ multiplex PCR, and the TCRdb table lists in-frame clones only, not all of them. The sample holds 30,000 to 40,000 clones, around 85% seen once. The data are from a study of blood T cell repertoires in COVID-19. This TCR was recovered from a woman older than 75 with active or convalescent COVID-19. The material sequenced was peripheral blood.

CDR3 sequence: CASSYGAGDYNEQFF. CDR3 sequence (DNA): TGTGCCAGCAGTTACGGGGCAGGGGATTACAATGAGCAGTTCTTC. The V and J genes are TRBV6-5 and TRBJ2-1; D might be TRBD1 (6 bases). CDR3 length: 15 amino acids. Germline V gene data show CDR1 as MNHEY and CDR2 as SVGAGI. V was trimmed by 2 bases and J by 4 bases, leaving 12 bases between them.